This entry features one T cell receptor (beta chain) sequence. Its matching antigen is unknown. This specimen comes from a study of Ad26.COV2.S vaccination and SARS-CoV-2 variants. Study observations and caveats: Compared with placebo recipients, vaccine recipients had higher spike-specific TCR breadth.

Assay used: immunoSEQ multiplex PCR; TCRdb lists only in-frame clones, some missing. Found here are some 340,000 clones, 85% of them singletons; the top ten hold 2% to 2.5%. This sample's treatment: over 15 received Ad26.COV2.S at low or high dose, single or two shots; several received placebo; per-sample allocation not given. Specimen acquisition occurred on day 63 following the initial vaccine or placebo injection. Vaccine was an Ad26 vector expressing Wuhan-strain SARS-CoV-2 spike. CDR1 and CDR2 from the germline V gene are ENHRY and SYGVKD. This CDR3 is 11 amino acids long. The ends were cut back, 9 bases at V and 2 bases at J, with 2 bases in the middle.

The receptor was isolated from a person aged 18-60 years who received the Ad26.COV2.S COVID-19 vaccine or a placebo. Sequenced here: peripheral blood, sampled in a trial of Ad26.COV2.S vaccine versus placebo. The gene calls are TRBV10-3 and TRBJ2-6; D ambiguous. The chain's CDR3 is CAIAGANVLTF. The CDR3 DNA sequence: TGTGCCATAGCTGGGGCCAACGTCCTGACTTTC.